The 32 T cell receptor beta chains presented below share a single source sample, sequenced in a study of T cells in Graves' hyperthyroidism and ophthalmopathy. Amplification yielded TCR beta CDR3 regions, with RNA transcripts as the source. The TCR CDR3 first-round RT-PCR relied on the HTBI primer set. A single record per CDR3 protein comes from TCRdb applying MiXCR to the multiplex PCR reads. The profile shows about 500,000 distinct CDR3 sequences, roughly a sixth of them singletons. Sequencing was done on a sample of blood. Receptors originate from a woman aged 25-40 years with Graves' ophthalmopathy.

This clonotype was counted at least ten times. The rearrangement links TRBV11-2 to TRBJ2-3; TRBD1 agrees at 10 bases. Trimming cost V 3 bases and J 3 bases; bases outside gene matches: 6. Germline CDR1 reads SGHAT; CDR2 reads FQNNGV. The CDR3 spans 16 residues. CDR3 DNA sequence: TGTGCCAGCAGCTTTCCGGACAGGGGGAGGACAGATACGCAGTATTTT. The encoded protein is CASSFPDRGRTDTQYF.

The table lists this clonotype with many counts. The V gene is TRBV4-3, the J gene TRBJ2-3, with 7 positions matching TRBD2. V lost 1 base and J lost 3; bases outside the gene matches: 10. This CDR3 comprises 17 residues. Germline-derived CDR1 and CDR2 are LGHNA and YSLEER. Written as DNA, the CDR3 is TGCGCCAGCAGCCAAGCTACGCCGGGGGGAGGGACAGATACGCAGTATTTT. This translates into CASSQATPGGGTDTQYF.

There are a few counts of this clonotype. The chain recombines TRBV6-1 with TRBJ2-3; 13 positions match TRBD2. There are 16 residues in the CDR3. Germline loops: CDR1 MNHNS, CDR2 SASEGT. V was clipped by 6 bases and J by 1 base; unmatched bases: 4. This CDR3 reads CASRRGLAGGTDTQYF. CDR3 coding DNA: TGTGCCAGCAGACGTGGACTAGCGGGAGGCACAGATACGCAGTATTTT.

This clonotype has just a few counts. The rearrangement uses TRBV7-3 and TRBJ2-3, with 10 bases that match TRBD2. The J segment lost 4 bases and the V segment lost 5 bases, leaving 6 bases of the junction unmatched. The CDR3 covers 15 residues. Germline lookup yields CDR1 SGHTA and CDR2 FQGTGA. The CDR3 region is CASSLAGAGADTQYF. The CDR3 DNA is TGTGCCAGCAGCCTAGCGGGGGCAGGCGCAGATACGCAGTATTTT.

This clonotype was picked up a small number of times. The chain employs TRBV28 and TRBJ1-3; D gene uncertain. The CDR3 contains 17 residues. V gave up 3 bases and J gave up 1 base, with 16 bases separating them. CDR1 and CDR2 from the germline V gene are MDHEN and SYDVKM. The CDR3 DNA sequence: TGTGCCAGCAGTTTGGCCGGCCGGAAGCCTTCTGGAAACACCATATATTTT. Translation: CASSLAGRKPSGNTIYF.

This clonotype came up many times. The V call is TRBV7-3, the J call TRBJ2-1; 10 bases are shared with TRBD1. V shed 7 bases and J 14 bases; nucleotides not matched to a gene: 8. CDR3 length: 12 amino acids. Germline CDR1 SGHTA, CDR2 FQGTGA. CDR3 loop: CASTNRGTGEFF. DNA for the CDR3: TGTGCCAGCACCAACAGGGGGACAGGGGAGTTCTTC.

This clonotype turned up a few times. This chain joins TRBV19 and TRBJ2-1; 7 bases match TRBD1. Trimming cost V 3 bases and J 13 bases; bases outside gene matches: 12. CDR1 is LNHDA and CDR2 is SQIVND in the germline V gene (reference sequence). CDR3 length equals 14 residues. This CDR3 reads CASSIRTGASTQFF. Here the CDR3 DNA reads TGTGCCAGTAGTATCCGGACAGGCGCAAGTACCCAGTTCTTC.

This clonotype has a handful of counts. V is TRBV4-1 and J is TRBJ1-2; 7 nucleotides agree with TRBD1. The CDR3 is made up of 16 amino acids. Germline values: CDR1 MGHRA, CDR2 YSYEKL. V lost 0 bases, J lost 4 bases, and 8 bases stayed unmatched. CDR3 protein: CASSQEGQGVSYGYTF. Written as DNA, the CDR3 is TGCGCCAGCAGCCAAGAGGGGCAGGGGGTTTCCTATGGCTACACCTTC.

In this sample, this clonotype turned up many times. CDR3: CASRADLLLGEQYF. The DNA of the CDR3 is TGTGCCAGCAGGGCGGATCTTCTCCTAGGCGAGCAGTACTTC. The V call is TRBV6-1, the J call TRBJ2-7; D is uncertain. V was pared by 6 bases and J by 6 bases, with 18 bases between. From germline, CDR1 is MNHNS and CDR2 SASEGT. The length of the CDR3 is 14 residues.

This clonotype was seen repeatedly, ten times or more. This chain uses TRBV12-3 or TRBV12-4 with TRBJ2-7; 10 nucleotides line up with TRBD2. The CDR3 consists of 16 residues. V lost 3 bases and J lost 4; bases outside the gene matches: 9. In nucleotides, the CDR3 is TGTGCCAGCAGTTTGAATAGCGGGAGGATTAATTACGAGCAGTACTTC. Its protein product is CASSLNSGRINYEQYF.

This clonotype came up many times. The CDR3 is CASSLAQAPVHGYTF. CDR3 nucleotides: TGTGCCAGCAGCTTAGCGCAGGCACCTGTTCATGGCTACACCTTC. The V gene is TRBV7-9, the J gene TRBJ1-2; D is undetermined. This CDR3 contains 15 residues. Per the germline V gene, CDR1 is SEHNR and CDR2 is FQNEAQ (reference sequence). The V gene lost 0 bases and the J gene lost 6 bases, with 14 bases spanning the gap.

This clonotype was seen a handful of times. The chain recombines TRBV7-9 with TRBJ2-1; D could derive from TRBD1 or TRBD2 (5 bases each). Germline V gene sequence: CDR1 SEHNR, CDR2 FQNEAQ (reference sequence). This CDR3 has 17 amino acids. The V and J ends lost 5 bases and 1 base respectively, with 18 bases between them. The CDR3 loop is CASSAYTWDRSYNEQFF. CDR3 nucleotides: TGTGCCAGCAGCGCATATACATGGGACCGGTCCTACAATGAGCAGTTCTTC.

This clonotype was detected many times. The J gene is TRBJ2-3, the V gene TRBV28; 8 bases match TRBD1. The V gene's germline CDR1 is MDHEN and CDR2 SYDVKM. V trimming: 5 bases; J trimming: 4 bases; junction bases outside the gene matches: 2. The CDR3 extends over 13 amino acids. This CDR3 is CASSLTGADTQYF. The CDR3 DNA sequence: TGTGCCAGCAGTCTGACAGGGGCAGATACGCAGTATTTT. The full variable domain, rest sourced from reference TRBV28 and TRBJ2-3, is DVKVTQSSRYLVKRTGEKVFLECVQDMDHENMFWYRQDPGLGLRLIYFSYDVKMKEKGDIPEGYSVSREKKERFSLILESASTNQTSMYLCASSLTGADTQYFGPGTRLTVL.

This clonotype was picked up many times. The J gene is TRBJ2-5, the V gene TRBV7-8; D uncertain. This CDR3 spans 11 amino acids. The V end was cut by 4 bases, the J end by 9 bases, with 9 bases between. CDR1 and CDR2 from the germline V gene are SGHVS and FQNEAQ. The CDR3 DNA reads TGTGCCAGCAGCTGGCGGATGCCCCAGTACTTC. Translation gives CASSWRMPQYF.

In the case of this clonotype: Germline and junction disagree at one end, which may indicate a read error. The chain is built from TRBV14 and TRBJ2-5; D remains ambiguous. The CDR3 is 12 residues long. Germline V gene sequence: CDR1 SGHDN, CDR2 FVKESK. Here the CDR3 DNA reads TGTGCCCGCAGCCAAGACGCCACAAGAACGTACTTC. The encoded protein is CARSQDATRTYF. The full variable domain, its missing parts supplied by reference TRBV14 and TRBJ2-5, is EAGVTQFPSHSVIEKGQTVTLRCDPISGHDNLYWYRRVMGKEIKFLLHFVKESKQDESGMPNNRFLAERTGGTYSTLKVQPAELEDSGVYFCARSQDATRTYFGPGTRLLVL.

The gene calls are TRBV9 and TRBJ1-1, with D possibly matching TRBD1 (6 bases). Trimming took off 3 bases at V and 3 bases at J, with 15 bases between the two ends. Germline assignment: CDR1 SGDLS and CDR2 YYNGEE. This CDR3 spans 15 amino acids. CDR3 residues: CASSDTGLDDTEAFF. The CDR3 DNA reads as TGTGCCAGCAGCGACACAGGGTTGGATGACACTGAAGCTTTCTTT.

V and J are TRBV4-3 and TRBJ2-7; weak D call: TRBD2 (6 bases). From germline, CDR1 is LGHNA and CDR2 YSLEER. The CDR3 is made up of 16 amino acids. V gave up 0 bases and J gave up 2 bases, with 14 bases separating them. The CDR3 here is CASSQDLGGIPYEQYF. CDR3 DNA sequence: TGCGCCAGCAGCCAAGATCTGGGCGGGATCCCCTACGAGCAGTACTTC.

This clonotype has just a few counts. The chain is built from TRBV6-5 and TRBJ2-7; D gene ambiguous. The CDR3 consists of 13 residues. Trimming pared 0 bases from V and 2 bases from J, leaving 5 bases between. The germline V gene has CDR1 MNHEY and CDR2 SVGAGI. The CDR3 coding sequence is TGTGCCAGCAGTTACTCTCACCCCTACGAGCAGTACTTC. Residues: CASSYSHPYEQYF.

With respect to this clonotype: A junction end diverges from the germline sequence, so it may reflect a read error. This sequence joins TRBV12-3 or TRBV12-4 and TRBJ2-5; D is possibly TRBD1 (6 bases). This CDR3 has 13 residues. The DNA of the CDR3 is TGTGCCAGCACCGCGACGGACAGCCTGGACGTCAACTTC. It translates to CASTATDSLDVNF.

This clonotype was observed many times. The CDR3 sequence: CASSDKNQETQYF. The CDR3 region has the DNA TGTGCCAGCAGTGACAAGAACCAAGAGACCCAGTACTTC. This chain links TRBV28 with TRBJ2-5, with no clear D. Deletions cut 5 bases from V and 0 bases from J, with 7 bases between. The CDR3 sequence is 13 residues long. CDR1 MDHEN and CDR2 SYDVKM come from the germline V gene.

The CDR3 loop is CASSQGGHGTATPPYNEQFF. CDR3 nucleotides: TGTGCCAGCTCTCAGGGGGGCCACGGGACCGCGACCCCGCCGTACAATGAGCAGTTCTTC. This chain uses TRBV18 with TRBJ2-1; D might be TRBD1 (7 bases). CDR1 and CDR2 from the germline V gene are KGHSH and LQKENI. The ends were cut back, 6 bases at V and 4 bases at J, with 31 bases in the middle. CDR3 length: 20 amino acids.

This clonotype has ten or more counts. This chain joins TRBV5-1 and TRBJ1-4, with D unresolved. Germline V gene data show CDR1 as SGHRS and CDR2 as YFSETQ. V lost 5 bases, J lost 5 bases, and 7 bases lay in between. The CDR3 is 12 amino acids. CDR3 loop: CASRGPNEKLFF. The DNA for the CDR3 is TGCGCCAGCAGAGGACCCAATGAAAAACTGTTTTTT.

At least ten counts were recorded for this clonotype. The CDR3 nucleotides are TGTGCCAGCAGCTTAAACCACGGACTAGCGGCGGGCCCCTACGAGCAGTACTTC. Its protein product is CASSLNHGLAAGPYEQYF. The genes are TRBV7-3 and TRBJ2-7; 10 nucleotides align to TRBD2. Germline CDR1 reads SGHTA; CDR2 reads FQGTGA. The CDR3 extends over 18 amino acids. V shed 1 base and J 2 bases; nucleotides not matched to a gene: 11.

In this sample, this clonotype turned up a few times. The chain combines TRBV27 with TRBJ1-1; D is ambiguous. Trimming removed 4 bases from V and 1 base from J, with 10 bases in between. The germline CDR1 and CDR2 sequences are MNHEY and SMNVEV (reference sequence). This CDR3 has 14 amino acids. The CDR3 reads CASSSLLPNTEAFF. The CDR3 coding sequence is TGTGCCAGCAGTTCCTTACTCCCGAACACTGAAGCTTTCTTT.

This clonotype was recorded at least ten times. CDR3 loop: CASSLGLRDGIYEQYF. DNA for the CDR3: TGCGCCAGCAGCTTGGGTCTAAGGGATGGGATCTACGAGCAGTACTTC. This rearrangement joins TRBV5-1 to TRBJ2-7, with D unclear. The V end was cut by 0 bases, the J end by 3 bases, with 16 bases between. Germline CDR1 and CDR2: SGHRS and YFSETQ. The CDR3 extends over 16 amino acids.

This sequence joins TRBV4-1 and TRBJ1-1; D is unclear. Looked up from germline, CDR1 is MGHRA and CDR2 is YSYEKL. The CDR3 is 12 amino acids. V lost 2 bases to trimming and J lost 7 bases, with 8 bases between them. The CDR3 DNA reads TGCGCCAGCAGCCAAATTAAGGGTGAAGCTTTCTTT. Its protein is CASSQIKGEAFF.

There are many counts of this clonotype. The gene calls are TRBV20-1 and TRBJ1-6; the D is unclear. Germline CDR1 reads DFQATT; CDR2 reads SNEGSKA (reference sequence). V was clipped by 5 bases and J by 6 bases, with 11 bases between them. The CDR3 runs 13 residues. CDR3 coding DNA: TGCAGTGCTTGGGCCGAGGGTAATTCACCCCTCCACTTT. This gives the protein CSAWAEGNSPLHF.

V usage is TRBV24-1 and J usage is TRBJ1-4, with 10 bases identical to TRBD1. With 12 bases clipped from V and 5 bases from J, the junction kept 17 bases outside the gene matches. The CDR3 has 17 amino acids. Germline CDR1 KGHDR, CDR2 SFDVKD. This CDR3 is CAVQGGQGTGGNEKLFF. CDR3 in DNA: TGTGCCGTCCAAGGGGGACAGGGGACCGGTGGGAATGAAAAACTGTTTTTT.

The chain recombines TRBV28 with TRBJ2-6, with D maybe TRBD1 (6 bases). The germline CDR1 and CDR2 sequences are MDHEN and SYDVKM. The ends were cut back, 5 bases at V and 4 bases at J, with 15 bases in the middle. The CDR3 is made up of 16 amino acids. The CDR3 here is CASSPITGPGANVLTF. The CDR3 DNA reads as TGTGCCAGCAGTCCCATCACAGGGCCAGGGGCCAACGTCCTGACTTTC.

This clonotype was seen many times. The chain couples TRBV18 to TRBJ2-5, with TRBD2 matching over 7 bases. CDR3 length: 12 residues. Germline CDR1 is KGHSH and CDR2 is LQKENI. With V trimmed by 8 bases and J by 1 base, 1 base remained unmatched. CDR3 sequence: CASAGVQETQYF. The CDR3 DNA is TGTGCCAGCGCGGGGGTCCAAGAGACCCAGTACTTC. Supplemented by reference TRBV18 and TRBJ2-5, the full variable domain reads NAGVMQNPRHLVRRRGQEARLRCSPMKGHSHVYWYRQLPEEGLKFMVYLQKENIIDESGMPKERFSAEFPKEGPSILRIQQVVRGDSAAYFCASAGVQETQYFGPGTRLLVL.

This clonotype appeared a few times. The gene calls are TRBV19 and TRBJ2-1, with 8 bases identical to TRBD2. The CDR3 runs to 14 residues. The germline V gene has CDR1 LNHDA and CDR2 SQIVND (reference sequence). The trim removed 7 bases at V and 8 bases at J, leaving 10 bases unmatched. CDR3 nucleotide sequence: TGTGCCAGTAAAAGCGGGAGTCGTGGCGATGAGCAGTTCTTC. Protein sequence: CASKSGSRGDEQFF.

This chain links TRBV5-1 with TRBJ2-5; 7 bases agree with TRBD1. With 5 bases clipped from V and 5 bases from J, the junction kept 12 bases outside the gene matches. Germline V CDR1 and CDR2: SGHRS, YFSETQ. This CDR3 spans 15 amino acids. As DNA, the CDR3 is TGCGCCAGCAGACAAAACACAGGGGCACAGGAGACCCAGTACTTC. It codes for CASRQNTGAQETQYF. Together with reference TRBV5-1 and TRBJ2-5, the CDR3 gives the full variable domain: KAGVTQTPRYLIKTRGQQVTLSCSPISGHRSVSWYQQTPGQGLQFLFEYFSETQRNKGNFPGRFSGRQFSNSRSEMNVSTLELGDSALYLCASRQNTGAQETQYFGPGTRLLVL.